The entry below describes one TCR beta chain. What it recognizes is unknown. This entry belongs to a study of spatial heterogeneity in lung cancer. Study-wide results and limits: Counts of expanded intratumoral alpha and beta TCRs tracked tumor mutation counts.

The CDR3 covers 11 residues. V lost 2 bases to trimming and J lost 8 bases, with 7 bases between them. CDR1 and CDR2 from the germline V gene are SGHDT and YYEEEE. The study tagged each TCR cDNA molecule with a unique molecular identifier. TCRdb used MiXCR to reprocess the 5' RACE reads, holding one entry per CDR3 protein. Counted here are 5,500 to 9,000 distinct CDR3 sequences, roughly 13% occurring once; the ten biggest clones make up roughly 8.1%. Time point in this sample: sample taken at primary tumor resection. The specimen was lung tumor tissue, collected at surgery. The sequence derives from a male donor with early-stage non-small cell lung cancer. This rearrangement joins TRBV5-6 to TRBJ1-2; unclear D gene. In DNA form, the CDR3 reads TGTGCCAGCAGCTTTAACAACGGCTACACCTTC. This encodes CASSFNNGYTF.